These 32 T cell receptor beta chains originate from one sample sequenced in a study of technical replicates of blood from several donors. The protocol was immunoSEQ multiplex PCR, while the TCRdb copy is restricted to in-frame clones and leaves out a portion. The sample lists about 85,000 clones; 90% to 95% were seen once. The sample comprised T cells isolated from PBMCs. Receptors originate from a human donor in good health.

The rearrangement uses TRBV25-1 and TRBJ1-6, with a possible D match to TRBD1 (5 bases). V lost 3 bases and J lost 8, with 14 bases in between. Per the germline V gene, CDR1 is MGHDK and CDR2 is SYGVNS. The CDR3 is 15 residues long. The CDR3: CASSEGPHPYSPLHF. CDR3 DNA sequence: TGTGCCAGCAGTGAGGGGCCTCACCCATATTCACCCCTCCACTTT.

The V call is TRBV7-9, the J call TRBJ2-5; tentative D call: TRBD1 (6 bases). The length of the CDR3 is 13 residues. V shed 5 bases and J shed 3 bases, with 10 bases lying between them. Germline loops: CDR1 SEHNR, CDR2 FQNEAQ (reference sequence). The CDR3 bases are TGTGCCAGCAGCGATTGGACAGAAGAGACCCAGTACTTC. This gives the protein CASSDWTEETQYF.

V usage is TRBV5-4 and J usage is TRBJ1-2; D remains unclear. Germline V gene sequence: CDR1 SGHNT, CDR2 YYREEE (reference sequence). This CDR3 has 13 residues. The V and J ends lost 0 bases and 2 bases respectively, with 5 bases between them. The CDR3 loop is CASSLGQNYGYTF. The CDR3, as DNA: TGTGCCAGCAGCTTGGGCCAGAACTATGGCTACACCTTC.

The chain links TRBV27 to TRBJ2-1; TRBD1 agrees at 9 bases. The junction had 7 bases not matched to a gene; V was cut back by 5 bases and J by 8 bases. Germline V gene lookup returns CDR1 MNHEY and CDR2 SMNVEV (reference sequence). The CDR3 extends over 14 amino acids. The CDR3 DNA reads as TGTGCCAGCAGTCCGGGACAGGGATTCGATGAGCAGTTCTTC. This gives the protein CASSPGQGFDEQFF.

The rearrangement links TRBV13 to TRBJ1-3; no clear D gene. This CDR3 contains 14 residues. V was clipped by 5 bases and J by 4 bases, with 12 bases between them. Germline values: CDR1 PRHDT, CDR2 FYEKMQ (reference sequence). DNA of the CDR3: TGTGCCAGCAGCCTCGGGAGGGCCGGAAACACCATATATTTT. It encodes CASSLGRAGNTIYF.

This clone turned up a few times. Here the CDR3 reads CASSLWDYTDTQYF. In nucleotides, the CDR3 is TGTGCCAGCAGCCTCTGGGACTACACAGATACGCAGTATTTT. V is TRBV11-2 and J is TRBJ2-3; TRBD2 matches at 7 bases. V gave up 5 bases and J gave up 2 bases; unmatched junction bases: 4. The CDR3 is 14 amino acids. Germline assignment: CDR1 SGHAT and CDR2 FQNNGV.

This rearrangement joins TRBV2 to TRBJ2-7, with 7 positions matching TRBD1. Germline V gene sequence: CDR1 SNHLY, CDR2 FYNNEI. J gave up 2 bases and V 4 bases, and 8 bases lay outside the gene matches. The CDR3 length is 15 residues. Written as DNA, the CDR3 is TGTGCCAGCAGTGTAGAATCAGGGGGTACCTACGAGCAGTACTTC. Its translation: CASSVESGGTYEQYF.

This clone was detected a few times. The chain combines TRBV6-5 with TRBJ2-1, with 8 nucleotides matching TRBD1. The CDR3 consists of 15 residues. J gave up 5 bases and V 5 bases, and 8 bases lay outside the gene matches. The germline gives CDR1 MNHEY, CDR2 SVGAGI. This CDR3 is CASSNDRGQDNEQFF. Here the CDR3 DNA reads TGTGCCAGCAGTAACGACAGGGGTCAAGACAATGAGCAGTTCTTC.

J is TRBJ2-5 and V is TRBV30, with 9 bases that match TRBD2. CDR3 length: 14 residues. Trimming at V came to 2 bases and at J to 5 bases, leaving 6 bases not matched to a gene. Germline assignment: CDR1 GTSNPN and CDR2 SVGIG (reference sequence). CDR3 amino acids: CAWSRNSGSETQYF. CDR3 sequence (DNA): TGTGCCTGGAGTAGGAATAGCGGGAGTGAGACCCAGTACTTC.

The chain combines TRBV7-9 with TRBJ2-5; possible D gene TRBD1, 6 bases. The CDR3 loop spans 15 amino acids. CDR1 and CDR2 from the germline V gene are SEHNR and FQNEAQ (reference sequence). V dropped 6 bases and J dropped 5 bases, with 19 bases sitting between them. Here the CDR3 DNA reads TGTGCCAGCAGTACAAACAGGGTTACGAGGGAGACCCAGTACTTC. It is translated as CASSTNRVTRETQYF.

The rearrangement links TRBV7-9 to TRBJ2-1; D ambiguous. The V gene's germline CDR1 is SEHNR and CDR2 FQNEAQ (reference sequence). The CDR3 contains 13 residues. V was trimmed by 5 bases and J by 7 bases, leaving 12 bases between them. The CDR3 DNA sequence: TGTGCCAGCAGCCCCGCGCTCTGGAATGAGCAGTTCTTC. It encodes CASSPALWNEQFF.

The chain has TRBV10-3 and TRBJ2-7; D might be TRBD1 (6 bases). Germline V gives CDR1 ENHRY, CDR2 SYGVKD. The V gene lost 6 bases and the J gene lost 2 bases, with 11 bases spanning the gap. The CDR3 runs 13 residues. CDR3 protein: CAIRRDNPYEQYF. DNA for the CDR3: TGTGCCATCAGAAGGGACAACCCCTACGAGCAGTACTTC.

V is TRBV30 and J is TRBJ1-2; D gene ambiguous. Germline V gene sequence: CDR1 GTSNPN, CDR2 SVGIG (reference sequence). Trimming took off 0 bases at V and 4 bases at J, with 15 bases between the two ends. The CDR3 runs 15 residues. CDR3 nucleotide sequence: TGTGCCTGGAGTGTACGGAGGGCGGCAATCTATGGCTACACCTTC. Residues: CAWSVRRAAIYGYTF.

This chain uses TRBV6-5 with TRBJ2-7, with TRBD1 matching 10 bases. Trimming cost V 6 bases and J 5 bases; bases outside gene matches: 7. Germline V CDR1 and CDR2: MNHEY, SVGAGI. The CDR3 extends over 14 amino acids. DNA for the CDR3: TGTGCCAGCAGGGCCGGGACAGGGGCCCACGAGCAGTACTTC. It translates to CASRAGTGAHEQYF.

This sequence joins TRBV19 and TRBJ1-2; 7 nucleotides agree with TRBD1. Germline trimming cut 4 bases from V and 7 bases from J; bases unmatched to any gene: 12. The CDR3 sequence is 15 residues long. Per germline, CDR1 LNHDA and CDR2 SQIVND (reference sequence). CDR3 in DNA: TGTGCCAGTAGTAGGTACCTACAGGGACAGACTGGCTACACCTTC. The encoded protein is CASSRYLQGQTGYTF.

This clone was detected once. The V and J genes are TRBV9 and TRBJ1-2; D is possibly TRBD1 (5 bases). This CDR3 has 13 residues. Trimming shortened V by 2 bases and J by 8 bases, and 13 bases separated the two germline ends. Looked up from germline, CDR1 is SGDLS and CDR2 is YYNGEE. The CDR3 region is CASSVGGTYGYTF. DNA of the CDR3: TGTGCCAGCAGCGTGGGGGGTACCTACGGCTACACCTTC.

The rearrangement joins TRBV23-1 to TRBJ1-2; the D is unclear. TRBV23-1 is recorded as an ORF, its role being uncertain. V dropped 4 bases and J dropped 7 bases, with 10 bases sitting between them. The CDR3 length is 12 residues. As DNA, the CDR3 is TGCGCCAGCAGTCTCTTGGGCTCTGGCTACACCTTC. Encoded protein: CASSLLGSGYTF.

V and J are TRBV28 and TRBJ2-7; 9 nucleotides line up with TRBD1. The CDR3 runs to 14 residues. V shed 6 bases, J shed 5 bases, and the junction held 8 bases outside the gene matches. In germline, CDR1 is MDHEN, CDR2 SYDVKM. The CDR3 reads CASSSGTGRNEQYF. CDR3 nucleotides: TGTGCCAGCAGCTCTGGGACAGGGAGGAACGAGCAGTACTTC.

V gene TRBV7-2 combines with J gene TRBJ1-1; no definite D call. The CDR3 length is 12 residues. The germline V gene has CDR1 SGHTA and CDR2 FQGNSA. Trimming cost V 1 base and J 8 bases, with 8 bases left between them. The CDR3 sequence: CASSLVGGEAFF. CDR3 in DNA: TGTGCCAGCAGCTTAGTCGGAGGAGAAGCTTTCTTT.

This chain uses TRBV29-1 with TRBJ1-5, with 8 bases matching TRBD1. The CDR3 runs to 13 residues. The germline gives CDR1 SQVTM, CDR2 ANQGSEA. J was trimmed by 4 bases and V by 7 bases; bases with no gene match: 6. CDR3 DNA sequence: TGCAGCGCAACCAGGGGGCTGAATCAGCCCCAGCATTTT. This codes for CSATRGLNQPQHF.

This chain connects TRBV4-2 to TRBJ2-2, with 9 bases fitting TRBD2. The germline gives CDR1 LGHNA, CDR2 YNFKEQ. This CDR3 region has 15 residues. V gave up 3 bases and J gave up 5 bases; unmatched junction bases: 4. The CDR3 protein is CASSQGTSPTGELFF. The CDR3 coding sequence is TGTGCCAGCAGCCAGGGGACTAGCCCTACCGGGGAGCTGTTTTTT.

The rearrangement joins TRBV19 to TRBJ2-4; TRBD2 matches 7 bases. Germline lookup yields CDR1 LNHDA and CDR2 SQIVND (reference sequence). V was clipped by 3 bases and J by 6 bases; unmatched bases: 11. The CDR3 is made up of 16 amino acids. In DNA, the CDR3 is TGTGCCAGTAGTATCTCCCTGGGGCGGGAGACAAACATTCAGTACTTC. This sequence encodes CASSISLGRETNIQYF. Using reference TRBV19 and TRBJ2-4 for the parts outside the CDR3, the full variable domain is DGGITQSPKYLFRKEGQNVTLSCEQNLNHDAMYWYRQDPGQGLRLIYYSQIVNDFQKGDIAEGYSVSREKKESFPLTVTSAQKNPTAFYLCASSISLGRETNIQYFGAGTRLSVL.

This clone was detected once. This rearrangement joins TRBV6-6 to TRBJ2-3, with D possibly TRBD2 on 5 matching bases. The germline V gene encodes CDR1 MNHNY and CDR2 SVGAGI (reference sequence). This CDR3 is built from 14 residues. V was clipped by 7 bases and J by 2 bases, with 13 bases between them. The CDR3 region is CASIGSLNTDTQYF. The CDR3 bases are TGTGCCAGCATAGGGAGTCTGAACACAGATACGCAGTATTTT.

The V gene is TRBV6-5, the J gene TRBJ2-5; TRBD2 might be the D (7 bases). The CDR3 is 14 amino acids. The germline gives CDR1 MNHEY, CDR2 SVGAGI. Trimming left V 6 bases short and J 7 bases short, with 18 bases between. CDR3: CASSQSRGQGTQYF. CDR3 DNA sequence: TGTGCCAGCAGCCAATCGCGGGGGCAGGGGACCCAGTACTTC.

V is TRBV28 and J is TRBJ2-7; D is uncertain. Germline CDR1 MDHEN, CDR2 SYDVKM. The CDR3 has 16 amino acids. V lost 5 bases, J lost 4 bases, and 21 bases lay in between. CDR3 in DNA: TGTGCCAGCAGTCCTCCCCGTGGTACAATCCCTTACGAGCAGTACTTC. It translates to CASSPPRGTIPYEQYF.

The rearrangement links TRBV18 to TRBJ1-1, with a possible D match to TRBD1 (6 bases). There are 15 residues in the CDR3. Germline CDR1 reads KGHSH; CDR2 reads LQKENI. The V and J ends lost 2 bases and 1 base respectively, with 11 bases between them. Written as DNA, the CDR3 is TGTGCCAGCTCACCAAGTGGACAGACGAACACTGAAGCTTTCTTT. As protein: CASSPSGQTNTEAFF.

V gene TRBV28 combines with J gene TRBJ1-3, with 7 nucleotides matching TRBD1. J gave up 4 bases and V 0 bases, and 3 bases lay outside the gene matches. Germline V gene data show CDR1 as MDHEN and CDR2 as SYDVKM. This CDR3 has 15 residues. CDR3 coding DNA: TGTGCCAGCAGTTTATGGGGGACAGAAGGAAACACCATATATTTT. The encoded protein is CASSLWGTEGNTIYF.

The chain employs TRBV2 and TRBJ2-7, with D uncertain. This CDR3 spans 19 amino acids. Germline V lookup: CDR1 SNHLY, CDR2 FYNNEI. V shed 2 bases and J shed 1 base, with 24 bases lying between them. DNA of the CDR3: TGTGCCAGCAGTGAAATGGCCTACGCGAGGCTATCCGATTCCTACGAGCAGTACTTC. The encoded protein is CASSEMAYARLSDSYEQYF.

In its sample, this clone was seen once. The chain is built from TRBV7-9 and TRBJ2-1, with 14 positions matching TRBD2. Trimming at V came to 6 bases and at J to 9 bases, leaving 10 bases not matched to a gene. CDR3 length: 16 amino acids. Germline CDR1 is SEHNR and CDR2 is FQNEAQ (reference sequence). CDR3: CASSRTGLAGGGEQFF. The CDR3 DNA reads as TGTGCCAGCAGTCGAACCGGACTAGCGGGAGGTGGTGAGCAGTTCTTC.

The chain uses TRBV6-5 and TRBJ1-2; D not resolved. V lost 5 bases and J 0 bases, leaving 7 bases between the germline ends. The CDR3 is made up of 13 amino acids. Germline V gives CDR1 MNHEY, CDR2 SVGAGI. The CDR3 loop reads CASSPQTNYGYTF. CDR3 bases: TGTGCCAGCAGTCCGCAGACTAACTATGGCTACACCTTC.

The rearrangement links TRBV7-8 to TRBJ2-2; 8 nucleotides match TRBD1. CDR3 length: 15 amino acids. Germline V CDR1 and CDR2: SGHVS, FQNEAQ. Germline trimming cut 5 bases from V and 0 bases from J; bases unmatched to any gene: 2. CDR3 DNA sequence: TGTGCCAGCAGCCCGGGACAGGCGAACACCGGGGAGCTGTTTTTT. The encoded protein is CASSPGQANTGELFF.

The V gene is TRBV5-6, the J gene TRBJ2-3; D is undetermined. This CDR3 spans 14 amino acids. CDR1 is SGHDT and CDR2 is YYEEEE in the germline V gene. Between the trimmed V and J ends, which lost 3 bases and 2 bases, there was a span of 10 bases. The CDR3 protein is CASSSYYYTDTQYF. CDR3 in DNA: TGTGCCAGCAGCTCCTATTACTACACAGATACGCAGTATTTT.